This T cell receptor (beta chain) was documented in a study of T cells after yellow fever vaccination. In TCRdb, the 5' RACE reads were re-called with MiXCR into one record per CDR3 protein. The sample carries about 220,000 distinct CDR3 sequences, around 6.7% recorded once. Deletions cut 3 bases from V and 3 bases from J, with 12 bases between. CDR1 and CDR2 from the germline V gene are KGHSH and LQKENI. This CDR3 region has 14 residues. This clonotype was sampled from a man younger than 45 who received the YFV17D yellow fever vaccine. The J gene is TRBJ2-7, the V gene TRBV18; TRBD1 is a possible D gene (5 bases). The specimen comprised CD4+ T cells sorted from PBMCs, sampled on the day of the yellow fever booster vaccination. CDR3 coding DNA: TGTGCCAGCTCACCTTCAGGGCTGGTCTACGAGCAGTACTTC. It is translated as CASSPSGLVYEQYF.